A selection of T cell receptor beta chains follows, all from one sample in a study of vaccination and CD4 T cells after COVID-19. No antigen is known for these receptors. Each CDR3 protein gets one entry after TCRdb re-called the PCR reads with MiXCR. The sample contains about 15,000 distinct CDR3 sequences, 30% of which appear only once. Source material: cultured CD4+ T cells from blood. The receptor source for this set is a human donor with COVID-19. Each CDR3 is given with its conserved first and last residue. The D gene is left open where the match is weak. Rows give clone size only sometimes, using once, few, many, or a class for an expanded clone.

>TRBD1|TRBV4-3|-|TRBJ1-2
CASSLRQGQNYGYTF
TGCGCCAGCAGCCTCCGACAGGGGCAGAACTATGGCTACACCTTC
>TRBD2|TRBV9|-|TRBJ2-5
CASSPRVPGLADQETQYF
TGTGCCAGCAGCCCTCGTGTCCCGGGACTAGCGGACCAAGAGACCCAGTACTTC
>-|TRBV7-2|-|TRBJ2-5
CASSWAETQYF
TGTGCCAGCAGCTGGGCAGAGACCCAGTACTTC
>TRBD1|TRBV5-1|-|TRBJ2-3
CASSSGTDTDTQYF
TGCGCCAGCAGTTCCGGGACAGACACAGATACGCAGTATTTT
>-|TRBV20-1|-|TRBJ2-5
CSAQIIVEETQYF
TGCAGTGCCCAAATAATAGTTGAGGAGACCCAGTACTTC
>-|TRBV5-1|-|TRBJ1-1
CASSFVGGNSEAFF
TGCGCCAGCAGCTTCGTGGGGGGAAATTCTGAAGCTTTCTTT
>-|TRBV11-2|-|TRBJ1-1
CASSAAGSSEAFF
TGTGCCAGCAGCGCTGCAGGGTCTAGTGAAGCTTTCTTT
>-|TRBV5-1|-|TRBJ1-6
CASSLEGSNVANSPLHF
TGCGCCAGCAGCTTGGAGGGCAGTAACGTAGCTAATTCACCCCTCCACTTT
>TRBD1|TRBV6-1|-|TRBJ1-5
CASSDYGTGGDKGNQPQHF
TGTGCCAGCAGTGACTACGGGACAGGGGGCGATAAAGGCAATCAGCCCCAGCATTTT
>-|TRBV27|-|TRBJ1-6
CASSFFKTYNSPLHF
TGTGCCAGCAGTTTTTTTAAAACCTATAATTCACCCCTCCACTTT
>TRBD1|TRBV5-5|-|TRBJ2-2
CASSLGAQGANTGELFF
TGTGCCAGCAGCTTGGGTGCACAGGGGGCCAACACCGGGGAGCTGTTTTTT
>-|TRBV30|-|TRBJ1-4
CAWTSRDISFEKLFF
TGTGCCTGGACTTCCCGGGACATATCTTTTGAAAAACTGTTTTTT
>TRBD2|TRBV5-4|few|TRBJ2-1
CASRNPGLNEQFF
TGTGCCAGCAGGAACCCGGGACTAAATGAGCAGTTCTTC
>TRBD1|TRBV20-1|-|TRBJ1-4
CSASTGTVGVNEKLFF
TGCAGTGCTAGCACCGGGACAGTCGGAGTTAATGAAAAACTGTTTTTT
>-|TRBV6-1|few|TRBJ2-5
CASGPDGLRAETQYF
TGTGCCAGCGGCCCCGACGGACTTCGAGCAGAGACCCAGTACTTC
>-|TRBV2|medium-sized|TRBJ1-2
CASSPSRTVSGGYTF
TGTGCCAGCAGCCCATCCCGGACGGTGAGCGGTGGCTACACCTTC
>-|TRBV6-1|-|TRBJ1-3
CASSEVIGNTIYF
TGTGCCAGCAGTGAAGTTATCGGAAACACCATATATTTT
>-|TRBV7-2|few|TRBJ2-5
CASSPSKGQQETQYF
TGTGCCAGCAGCCCTTCAAAGGGACAACAAGAGACCCAGTACTTC
>TRBD1|TRBV18|-|TRBJ1-3
CASSTLRQGDSGNTIYF
TGTGCCAGCTCCACCTTAAGACAGGGCGACTCTGGAAACACCATATATTTT
>TRBD2|TRBV28|-|TRBJ2-5
CASSEGRVETQYF
TGTGCCAGCAGTGAGGGGAGGGTTGAGACCCAGTACTTC
>TRBD1|TRBV7-9|-|TRBJ2-7
CASSLGQGEGEQYF
TGTGCCAGCAGCCTTGGACAGGGAGAAGGCGAGCAGTACTTC
>-|TRBV6-5|few|TRBJ1-2
CASSYSSVGVSYGYTF
TGTGCCAGCAGTTACTCTTCTGTAGGGGTTAGCTATGGCTACACCTTC
>TRBD2|TRBV11-3|-|TRBJ2-1
CASSLEGLAGGSSYNEQFF
TGTGCCAGCAGCTTAGAGGGACTAGCGGGGGGGAGCTCCTACAATGAGCAGTTCTTC
>TRBD1|TRBV5-1|-|TRBJ2-4
CASFPGQGSNIQYF
TGCGCCAGCTTTCCGGGACAGGGGTCGAACATTCAGTACTTC
>-|TRBV10-2|few|TRBJ1-1
CASSERVAREAFF
TGCGCCAGCAGTGAAAGGGTTGCACGGGAAGCTTTCTTT
>-|TRBV7-2|-|TRBJ2-5
CASSLVQETQYF
TGTGCCAGCAGCTTAGTCCAAGAGACCCAGTACTTC
>TRBD1|TRBV18|-|TRBJ2-2
CASSPGQGAAGELFF
TGTGCCAGCTCACCAGGACAGGGGGCCGCCGGGGAGCTGTTTTTT
>-|TRBV19|-|TRBJ2-7
CASSTDAGYEQYF
TGTGCCAGTAGTACGGACGCAGGCTACGAGCAGTACTTC
>TRBD2|TRBV11-2|-|TRBJ2-1
CASNTGGAVGEQFF
TGTGCCAGCAATACGGGGGGGGCTGTGGGGGAGCAGTTCTTC
>TRBD2|TRBV9|-|TRBJ2-7
CASSGSGVLGKDEQYF
TGTGCCAGCAGCGGCAGCGGGGTCCTGGGTAAGGACGAGCAGTACTTC
>-|TRBV11-3|-|TRBJ1-3
CASSFRGGLTGNTIYF
TGTGCCAGCAGCTTTCGGGGGGGACTGACTGGAAACACCATATATTTT
>TRBD2|TRBV11-3|-|TRBJ2-2
CASSSGGGWDTGELFF
TGTGCCAGCAGCTCCGGGGGGGGGTGGGACACCGGGGAGCTGTTTTTT
>TRBD2|TRBV6-1|-|TRBJ2-5
CASSPTSPRETQYF
TGTGCCAGCAGCCCGACTAGCCCTCGGGAGACCCAGTACTTC
>-|TRBV15|few|TRBJ2-7
CATSQPGPQYF
TGTGCCACCAGCCAACCGGGGCCGCAGTACTTC
>TRBD1|TRBV5-1|-|TRBJ2-5
CASSPTSTGKETQYF
TGCGCCAGCAGCCCAACGTCGACAGGGAAAGAGACCCAGTACTTC
>-|TRBV9|-|TRBJ1-1
CASSVDPGGSGEAFF
TGTGCCAGCAGCGTAGATCCGGGGGGTTCGGGTGAAGCTTTCTTT
>-|TRBV7-9|-|TRBJ1-3
CASSWTIHTIYF
TGTGCCAGCAGTTGGACGATCCACACCATATATTTT